This T cell receptor beta chain was sequenced for a study of cytomegalovirus exposure and HLA in healthy donors. Notes on this clone: Its specificity is unknown.

The PCR made use of 60 Vbeta and 13 Jbeta primers. Using immunoSEQ multiplex PCR, the repertoire was profiled, and TCRdb retains in-frame clones only, with some absent. The sample lists some 170,000 clones, about two thirds seen once, with 2% to 2.5% in the top ten. Study findings and constraints: Looking again later, the authors saw that most CMV-associated TCR beta chains seemed HLA-restricted. It was likely that a cluster of highly shared sequence variants was a sequencing artifact. In a later analysis, parvovirus B19, influenza, CMV and Epstein-Barr virus appeared linked to several top co-occurrence clusters. TCR association rates varied by HLA locus in a later analysis, with DRB1 highest and HLA-C lowest.

The junction had 10 bases not matched to a gene; V was cut back by 2 bases and J by 0 bases. CDR3 length: 18 residues. Germline V gene lookup returns CDR1 SGHTA and CDR2 FQGTGA. Input material: PBMCs. The rearrangement joins TRBV7-3 to TRBJ2-3; TRBD1 aligns across 8 bases. The receptor's source is a human donor in good health. The CDR3 sequence is CASSLGSQGAGSTDTQYF. The CDR3 nucleotides are TGTGCCAGCAGCTTAGGGTCTCAGGGGGCTGGTAGCACAGATACGCAGTATTTT.